This TCR beta chain was captured in a study of lymphopenia after photon versus proton radiotherapy. General observations from the study: After lymphocyte nadir, photon-treated repertoires showed oligoclonal expansion, especially CD8+ Temra. Under photons, naive T cells and diversity fell while effector/memory populations rose. Post-nadir TCR diversity decline inversely tracked overall survival among those who died.

Generated by immunoSEQ multiplex PCR, the TCRdb table keeps only in-frame clones and is missing some. The sample carries 150,000 to 200,000 clones, 70% to 90% recorded once. Trimming removed 5 bases from V and 2 bases from J; junction bases left unmatched: 6. The CDR3 has 16 amino acids. CDR1 and CDR2 from the germline V gene are SEHNR and FQNEAQ (reference sequence). As regards this clone: Its target is not known.

The rearrangement links TRBV7-9 to TRBJ1-5, with TRBD1 identical over 10 bases. The sequencing here drew on peripheral blood, taken from a patient treated with photon-based radiotherapy. This sequence originates from a man aged 45-65 years with gastric cancer. The CDR3 loop is CASSRSGTGGNQPQHF. In nucleotides, the CDR3 is TGTGCCAGCAGCCGAAGTGGGACAGGGGGCAATCAGCCCCAGCATTTT.